These 5 T cell receptor beta chains were sequenced from one sample in a study of blood T cells in healthy people across ages. It was with a sample-barcoded 5' primer and a J-beta primer mix that a second PCR of roughly 7 to 11 cycles was run. From the 5' RACE reads, TCRdb called clonotypes with MiXCR, one entry per CDR3 protein. The sample includes about 1.8 million distinct CDR3 sequences, 40% to 55% seen only once; the top ten take roughly 2%. The sample was blood. All receptors come from a woman aged 40 to 50 in good health.

This chain connects TRBV4-2 to TRBJ1-1; D is unclear. Germline V lookup: CDR1 LGHNA, CDR2 YNFKEQ. Trimming took off 0 bases at V and 2 bases at J, with 4 bases between the two ends. This CDR3 contains 13 residues. The CDR3 sequence: CASSQDTNTEAFF. CDR3 DNA: TGTGCCAGCAGCCAAGACACCAACACTGAAGCTTTCTTT.

This clonotype was found a few times. The chain links TRBV9 to TRBJ2-4; TRBD1 matches at 10 bases. Germline V lookup: CDR1 SGDLS, CDR2 YYNGEE. The CDR3 covers 17 residues. Unmatched junction bases numbered 7, after V lost 4 bases and J lost 0 bases. CDR3 protein: CASSPPGQGLAKNIQYF. Written as DNA, the CDR3 is TGTGCCAGCAGCCCTCCGGGACAGGGGTTAGCCAAAAACATTCAGTACTTC.

This chain connects TRBV25-1 to TRBJ2-2; no clear D gene. V was clipped by 2 bases and J by 8 bases, with 6 bases between them. The V gene's germline CDR1 is MGHDK and CDR2 SYGVNS. This CDR3 has 12 residues. The CDR3 here is CASSEPGGELFF. The CDR3 nucleotides are TGTGCCAGCAGTGAACCTGGGGGGGAGCTGTTTTTT.

The V and J genes are TRBV5-1 and TRBJ2-1; TRBD1 matches 11 bases. The junction had 8 bases not matched to a gene; V was cut back by 4 bases and J by 8 bases. Germline values: CDR1 SGHRS, CDR2 YFSETQ. The CDR3 has 15 residues. The CDR3 DNA reads TGCGCCAGCAGCACCGGACAGGGGGCAACCGATGAGCAGTTCTTC. It translates to CASSTGQGATDEQFF.

This chain links TRBV4-2 with TRBJ2-1; D might be TRBD1 (6 bases). The germline CDR1 and CDR2 sequences are LGHNA and YNFKEQ. Trimming stripped 4 bases from V and 13 bases from J, with 32 bases between. The CDR3 spans 18 residues. The CDR3 spells CASSLTGRSRVWEETQFF. CDR3 coding DNA: TGTGCCAGCAGCCTGACAGGTCGAAGTCGCGTGTGGGAAGAGACCCAGTTCTTC.